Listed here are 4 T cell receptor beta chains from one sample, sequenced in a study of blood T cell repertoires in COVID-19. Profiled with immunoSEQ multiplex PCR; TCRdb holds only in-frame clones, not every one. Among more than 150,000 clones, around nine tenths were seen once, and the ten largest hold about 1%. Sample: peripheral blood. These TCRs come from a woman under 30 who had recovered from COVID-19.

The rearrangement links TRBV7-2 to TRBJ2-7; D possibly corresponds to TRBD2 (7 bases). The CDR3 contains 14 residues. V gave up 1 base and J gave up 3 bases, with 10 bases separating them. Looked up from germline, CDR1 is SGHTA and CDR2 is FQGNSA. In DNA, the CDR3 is TGTGCCAGCAGCTTAGTGAGGGGGGGCTACGAGCAGTACTTC. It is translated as CASSLVRGGYEQYF.

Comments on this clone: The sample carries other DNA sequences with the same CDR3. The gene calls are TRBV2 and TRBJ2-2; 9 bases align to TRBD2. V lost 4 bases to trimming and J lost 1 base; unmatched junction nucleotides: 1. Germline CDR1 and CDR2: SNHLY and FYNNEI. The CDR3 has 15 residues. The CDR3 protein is CASSGAGGNTGELFF. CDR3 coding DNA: TGTGCCAGCAGTGGAGCGGGAGGGAACACCGGGGAGCTGTTTTTT.

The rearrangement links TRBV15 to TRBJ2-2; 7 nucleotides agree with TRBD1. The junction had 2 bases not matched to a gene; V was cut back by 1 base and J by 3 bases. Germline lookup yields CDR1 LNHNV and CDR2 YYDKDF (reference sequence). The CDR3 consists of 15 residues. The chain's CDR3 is CATSRGQGYTGELFF. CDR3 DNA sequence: TGTGCCACCAGCAGAGGACAGGGCTACACCGGGGAGCTGTTTTTT.

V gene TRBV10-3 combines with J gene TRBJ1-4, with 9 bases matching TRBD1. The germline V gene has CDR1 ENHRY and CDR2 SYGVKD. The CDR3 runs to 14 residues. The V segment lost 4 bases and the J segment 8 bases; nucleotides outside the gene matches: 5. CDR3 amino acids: CAISGGQGGEKLFF. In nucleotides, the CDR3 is TGTGCCATCAGTGGGGGACAGGGTGGAGAAAAACTGTTTTTT.